The clone carrying this TCR beta chain was recorded a few times. These data come from a study of patients and donors after allogeneic stem cell transplantation. TCRdb processed the RT-PCR reads anew with MiXCR; each CDR3 protein has one entry. The table shows about a million distinct CDR3 sequences, with over 15% occurring only once. The TCR originated in a human donor who was either an allogeneic HSCT recipient or a stem cell or donor lymphocyte infusion donor (not recorded which). It is not recorded whose cells these are; they may come from a transplant donor. The specimen was blood, either unsorted or a sorted T cell fraction (not recorded which).

This CDR3 reads CAWAKTATFNQPQHF. The CDR3 DNA reads TGTGCCTGGGCAAAGACAGCTACCTTCAATCAGCCCCAGCATTTT. The chain uses TRBV30 and TRBJ1-5; tentatively, D is TRBD1 (5 bases). Deletions cut 5 bases from V and 3 bases from J, with 17 bases between. CDR3 size: 15 residues. Germline V CDR1 and CDR2: GTSNPN, SVGIG (reference sequence).